This passage covers 9 T cell receptor beta chains from one sample sequenced in a study of OX40 agonist ivuxolimab in advanced cancers. The repertoire was sequenced with immunoSEQ multiplex PCR; TCRdb's copy has only in-frame clones and lacks some. The sample lists about 66,000 clones, roughly 73% seen once, with 1.6% in the top ten. Source: CD4+ or CD8+ T cells sorted from blood, taken in a trial of the OX40 agonist ivuxolimab. These receptors originate from an adult with an advanced solid tumor such as melanoma, head and neck, liver or kidney cancer.

The chain combines TRBV5-4 with TRBJ2-2, with 9 bases fitting TRBD2. The CDR3 spans 15 residues. Trimming at V came to 2 bases and at J to 6 bases, leaving 5 bases not matched to a gene. The germline gives CDR1 SGHNT, CDR2 YYREEE (reference sequence). For the CDR3, the DNA is TGTGCCAGCAGCTTAGGCGGGGGGGCGGCCGGGGAGCTGTTTTTT. Translated, it gives CASSLGGGAAGELFF. Combining the CDR3 with reference TRBV5-4 and TRBJ2-2 gives the whole variable domain ETGVTQSPTHLIKTRGQQVTLRCSSQSGHNTVSWYQQALGQGPQFIFQYYREEENGRGNFPPRFSGLQFPNYSSELNVNALELDDSALYLCASSLGGGAAGELFFGEGSRLTVL.

V usage is TRBV18 and J usage is TRBJ2-1, with TRBD2 matching over 7 bases. The CDR3 length is 17 residues. CDR1 is KGHSH, CDR2 LQKENI, per germline. Trimming cost V 1 base and J 0 bases; bases outside gene matches: 6. CDR3 DNA: TGTGCCAGCTCACCACTAGCTAGCGGAAACTCCTACAATGAGCAGTTCTTC. The encoded protein is CASSPLASGNSYNEQFF. Filled out from reference TRBV18 and TRBJ2-1, the complete variable domain reads NAGVMQNPRHLVRRRGQEARLRCSPMKGHSHVYWYRQLPEEGLKFMVYLQKENIIDESGMPKERFSAEFPKEGPSILRIQQVVRGDSAAYFCASSPLASGNSYNEQFFGPGTRLTVL.

Written as DNA, the CDR3 is TGCGCCAGCAGCTCCACGGGGCCCGCCGCCCAGGATACGCAGTATTTT. Protein sequence: CASSSTGPAAQDTQYF. The chain uses TRBV5-1 and TRBJ2-3; D possibly uses TRBD1 or TRBD2 (5 bases each). V shed 3 bases and J shed 6 bases, with 20 bases lying between them. Germline V gene lookup returns CDR1 SGHRS and CDR2 YFSETQ. The CDR3 has 16 amino acids.

This chain uses TRBV7-3 with TRBJ2-1; D is ambiguous. This CDR3 spans 13 amino acids. The germline V gene has CDR1 SGHTA and CDR2 FQGTGA. V dropped 6 bases and J dropped 9 bases, with 15 bases sitting between them. This chain's CDR3 is CASSSRPTLEQFF. The CDR3 nucleotides read TGTGCCAGCAGTTCCAGACCCACCCTTGAGCAGTTCTTC. The full variable domain, in which reference TRBV7-3 and TRBJ2-1 provide the parts outside the CDR3, is GAGVSQTPSNKVTEKGKYVELRCDPISGHTALYWYRQSLGQGPEFLIYFQGTGAADDSGLPNDRFFAVRPEGSVSTLKIQRTERGDSAVYLCASSSRPTLEQFFGPGTRLTVL.

V is TRBV18 and J is TRBJ1-6; D unclear. The V gene's germline CDR1 is KGHSH and CDR2 LQKENI. The CDR3 is 16 residues long. Trimming took 4 bases from V and 0 from J, leaving 10 bases between them. The CDR3 region is CASSQTISSYNSPLHF. CDR3 DNA sequence: TGTGCCAGCTCACAAACTATTAGCTCCTATAATTCACCCCTCCACTTT.

The rearrangement links TRBV5-5 to TRBJ1-2, with D perhaps matching TRBD1 (5 bases). The CDR3 runs to 14 residues. Germline CDR1 is SGHKS and CDR2 is YYEKEE (reference sequence). V gave up 2 bases and J gave up 2 bases, with 10 bases separating them. The CDR3 nucleotides are TGTGCCAGCAGCTTCAGGGATCCCAACTATGGCTACACCTTC. Protein product: CASSFRDPNYGYTF.

The rearrangement links TRBV5-1 to TRBJ1-1; 7 positions agree with TRBD1. The CDR3 spans 15 residues. Germline assignment: CDR1 SGHRS and CDR2 YFSETQ. V shed 4 bases, J shed 1 base, and the junction held 7 bases outside the gene matches. The CDR3 sequence is CASSPWTGRNTEAFF. The CDR3 DNA reads as TGCGCCAGCAGCCCTTGGACAGGCCGGAACACTGAAGCTTTCTTT.

This clone has more than one count but fewer than ten. The chain recombines TRBV2 with TRBJ1-2, with unresolved D. Germline-derived CDR1 and CDR2 are SNHLY and FYNNEI. Trimming removed 1 base at V and 5 bases at J, with 14 bases between. There are 15 residues in the CDR3. The CDR3: CASSEGAKTSYGYTF. The CDR3 nucleotides are TGTGCCAGCAGTGAAGGAGCGAAGACGTCTTATGGCTACACCTTC.

This clone came up once. The CDR3 loop reads CASSLEPDRIDGYTF. The DNA of the CDR3 is TGTGCCAGCAGCTTAGAACCTGACAGGATCGATGGCTACACCTTC. The J gene is TRBJ1-2, the V gene TRBV7-9; TRBD1 is a possible D gene (6 bases). Germline CDR1 and CDR2: SEHNR and FQNEAQ (reference sequence). CDR3 length equals 15 residues. V was cut by 1 base and J by 6 bases, with 15 bases left in between. Variable domain in full (rest from reference TRBV7-9 and TRBJ1-2): DTGVSQNPRHKITKRGQNVTFRCDPISEHNRLYWYRQTLGQGPEFLTYFQNEAQLEKSRLLSDRFSAERPKGSFSTLEIQRTEQGDSAMYLCASSLEPDRIDGYTFGSGTRLTVV.